The subject of this entry is one T cell receptor beta chain. No antigen is known for it. Base-call qualities are not available, and no considerably larger clone is one nucleotide away. This sample stems from a study of regulatory T cells in long-lasting Graves disease (dated by TCRdb to the early 2020s). Regarding the study in general: Patients with newly diagnosed Graves' disease had been on antithyroid drugs for under 3 months. Persistent Graves' disease patients were compared with newly diagnosed Graves' disease patients by peripheral blood TCR sequencing and RNA sequencing. The study took place in China and was registered as a clinical trial. A total of roughly 35 samples underwent TCR sequencing: about 13 from persistent and roughly 20 from newly diagnosed Graves' disease patients. The full study reports these points: Only peripheral blood was studied, because thyroid tissue, the primary lesion, was inaccessible. The authors acknowledged the small sample size as a limitation that may reduce accuracy. Sequencing and analysis were restricted to the TCR beta chain. Preferential use of TRBV28, TRBJ1-2 and TRBJ2-5 was observed in persistent disease, whereas TRBV20-1 and TRBJ2-1 were favored in newly diagnosed disease. More public clonotypes were shared among persistent patients (2,741) than among newly diagnosed patients (under 1,000). Lower TCR Shannon entropy and fewer highly expanded clones were observed in persistent Graves' disease patients than in newly diagnosed patients, which suggested clonal expansion.

The time point label corresponds to: newly diagnosed GD, antithyroid drugs for less than 3 months. RNA was extracted from PBMCs in TRIzol for both TCR sequencing and RNA sequencing. The diagnosis of Graves' disease followed American Thyroid Association guidelines. Patients for the study were recruited at an endocrinology department in Xi'an, China. Each patient gave approximately 9 milliliters of peripheral blood, collected in an EDTA anticoagulant tube. Ficoll Paque Plus density gradient separation was used to isolate PBMCs, and no further T cell sorting was performed. RNA quality was checked with an Agilent 2100 Bioanalyzer and agarose gel, and concentration with a NanoDrop 2000. The library was built by means of multiplex PCR. The reads were generated on an Illumina HiSeq 4000. To build TCR beta libraries, CDR3 regions were amplified by Arm-PCR using iRepertoire HTBI primers. Before sequencing, the PCR products underwent gel purification. On the study's bioinformatics: Gene usage analysis of CDR3 amino acid clonotypes used the approximately 56 TRBV and about 14 TRBJ segments found across samples. COPE and FqMerger were used to merge filtered high-quality paired reads into contigs. Contigs were aligned with BLAST to IMGT TRBV, TRBD and TRBJ reference genes, and CDR3 was defined per IMGT. Any clonotype with a frequency above 0.1% was counted as a highly expanded clone. Shannon entropy was used to measure repertoire diversity, and the Gini coefficient was used to measure V-J evenness. Clonotypes shared by more than one individual were considered public. Using fastp trimming at Q25 and MiXCR clonotype assembly, TCRdb reanalyzed the public sequencing data and kept in-frame beta chains. Identical CDR3 proteins give one entry, which carries the most common genes and DNA. The authors' filters were not applied to this entry. In all, the sample holds some 220,000 distinct CDR3 sequences, and about 19% of those were seen once. The ten most abundant clones make up approximately 10% of the sample.

The CDR3 contains 15 residues, cysteine and phenylalanine counted. Of the read, only the CDR3 DNA is kept; its 45 bases are in frame from base 1. From the germline V gene (reference sequence), CDR1 is MNHEY and CDR2 is SMNVEV. V is pared back by 3 bases and J by 1 base, with 12 bases lying between the germline termini. These data were likewise used in another study, on T cells in Graves' hyperthyroidism and ophthalmopathy. Looking at the second paper: A patient counted as having stable Graves' hyperthyroidism if no progression to ophthalmopathy occurred over 18 months of follow-up. Hyperthyroidism patients were aged 18 to 65 years and newly diagnosed, with disease duration of less than 2 months. Exclusion was applied to patients with uncontrolled infections, other autoimmune diseases, pregnancy or lactation. Diagnoses were based on clinical symptoms, serum thyroxine and TRAb, thyroid ultrasound and orbital computed tomography. For the first round of RT-PCR on the TCR CDR3, the HTBI primer set was used together with the Qiagen OneStep RT-PCR kit. Blood samples also contained most of the expanded thyroid clonotypes (frequency above 0.001), which suggests that blood repertoires may reflect thyroid immune responses. In cross-validation, a model built on a 13 V-J signature told ophthalmopathy apart from stable hyperthyroidism with approximately 91% sensitivity and roughly 81% specificity, and in testing the same model reached 80%/75%. In validation, the model predicted progression to ophthalmopathy with around 71% sensitivity and about 72% specificity, a median of around 6.6 months before onset. TCR V-J signatures able to tell the groups apart were searched for in a discovery cohort of 90 to 100 patients, of whom fewer than 45 had Graves' ophthalmopathy and about 60 had stable Graves' hyperthyroidism. Prospective prediction of ophthalmopathy was tested in an independent validation cohort consisting of some 18 hyperthyroidism patients and 15 to 17 patients who later progressed to ophthalmopathy. The 95 to 100 discovery patients were randomly divided into training and test sets at a 7:3 ratio. In more than 5 Graves' hyperthyroidism patients, the study also compared T-cell repertoires from thyroid tissue with T-cell repertoires from blood. Following sampling, methimazole starting at 30 mg daily was given to hyperthyroidism patients, and high-dose intravenous methylprednisolone was given to ophthalmopathy patients. A second multiplex PCR round built the libraries, followed by size selection and purification. Libraries were sequenced paired-end with 100 bp reads on an Illumina HiSeq2000. SOAPnuke was used to process the raw data, removing reads that contained adapters or uncalled bases, had a mean Phred below 15, or lacked an exact match to the constant primer or identifier. COPE v1.2.5 was used to merge the high-quality paired reads, and each unique nucleotide sequence was defined as a clonotype. MiTCR v1.1 was used to align clonotypes to the IMGT TRBV, TRBD and TRBJ reference segments. Only V-J combinations with frequency above 0.0001, covering 99% to 99.2% of repertoires, were analysed. A TCS score was defined as the ratio between F50 (clonal expansion) and ExV (chaos), using BLOSUM62-based TCRdist between CDR3 peptides within each V-J. Welch's t-statistics and random forest reduced approximately 520 V-J features to fewer than 15, which were used in a naive Bayes classifier (R e1071). Sample size was not statistically predetermined, and investigators were not blinded to group allocation. The paper reports TCR Vbeta CDR3 sequencing of some 140 peripheral blood samples: under 45 ophthalmopathy, 75 to 80 hyperthyroidism and approximately 17 progressor patients.

The receptor was isolated from a woman in her 30s with Graves disease. Donor details come from another sample of the same person, matched by shared clones. Sequenced material: peripheral blood mononuclear cells (PBMCs), taken at new diagnosis, from a patient treated with antithyroid drugs. The sequence links TRBV27 to TRBJ2-5, and possibly TRBD2, on 6 matching bases. The CDR3 loop reads CASSLIGGGQETQYF. The DNA sequence is as follows: TGTGCCAGCAGTTTGATCGGGGGAGGCCAAGAGACCCAGTACTTC.